What follows is one TCR beta chain and its context. As yet, its antigen is unknown. This entry comes from a study of OX40 agonist ivuxolimab in advanced cancers. Whole-study context: Two cutaneous melanoma patients and one hepatocellular carcinoma patient, three in all, had partial responses. Study-wide findings and caveats: Expanded clones were, on average, more numerous in CD8+ T cells than in CD4+.

Clones were read by immunoSEQ multiplex PCR, and TCRdb kept only the in-frame ones, dropping some. The data contain some 45,000 clones, 86% of them singletons. The clonotype comes from an adult with an advanced solid tumor such as melanoma, head and neck, liver or kidney cancer. The material was CD4+ or CD8+ T cells sorted from blood, obtained in a trial of the OX40 agonist ivuxolimab.

The CDR3 is CASGLSGAGETQYF. The CDR3 DNA reads as TGTGCCAGCGGCCTCTCGGGGGCGGGGGAGACCCAGTACTTC. This sequence joins TRBV6-5 and TRBJ2-5; D may match TRBD1 or TRBD2 (6 bases each). The V gene's germline CDR1 is MNHEY and CDR2 SVGAGI. V was clipped by 8 bases and J by 5 bases, with 18 bases between them. The CDR3 spans 14 residues.